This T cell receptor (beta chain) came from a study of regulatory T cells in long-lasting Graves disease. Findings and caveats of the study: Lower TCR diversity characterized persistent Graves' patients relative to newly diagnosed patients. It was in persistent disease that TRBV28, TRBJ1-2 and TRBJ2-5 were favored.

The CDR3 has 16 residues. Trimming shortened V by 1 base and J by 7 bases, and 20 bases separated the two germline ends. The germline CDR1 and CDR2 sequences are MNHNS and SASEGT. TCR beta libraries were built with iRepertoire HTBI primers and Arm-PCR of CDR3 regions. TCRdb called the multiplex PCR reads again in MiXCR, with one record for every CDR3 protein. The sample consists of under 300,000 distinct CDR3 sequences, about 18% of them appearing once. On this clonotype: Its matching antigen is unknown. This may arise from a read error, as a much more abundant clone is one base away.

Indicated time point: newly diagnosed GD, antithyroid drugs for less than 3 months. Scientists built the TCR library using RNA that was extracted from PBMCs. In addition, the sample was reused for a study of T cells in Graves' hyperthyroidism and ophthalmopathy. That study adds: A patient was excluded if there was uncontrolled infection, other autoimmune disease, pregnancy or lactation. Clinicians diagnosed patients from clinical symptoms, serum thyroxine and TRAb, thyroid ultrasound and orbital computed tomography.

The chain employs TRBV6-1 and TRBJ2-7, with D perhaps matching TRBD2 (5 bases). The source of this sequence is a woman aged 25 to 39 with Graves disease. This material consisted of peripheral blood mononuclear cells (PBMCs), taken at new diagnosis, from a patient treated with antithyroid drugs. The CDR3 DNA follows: TGTGCCAGCAGTGAAGTAATACTAGTCCCCTACAATGAGCAGTACTTC. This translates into CASSEVILVPYNEQYF.